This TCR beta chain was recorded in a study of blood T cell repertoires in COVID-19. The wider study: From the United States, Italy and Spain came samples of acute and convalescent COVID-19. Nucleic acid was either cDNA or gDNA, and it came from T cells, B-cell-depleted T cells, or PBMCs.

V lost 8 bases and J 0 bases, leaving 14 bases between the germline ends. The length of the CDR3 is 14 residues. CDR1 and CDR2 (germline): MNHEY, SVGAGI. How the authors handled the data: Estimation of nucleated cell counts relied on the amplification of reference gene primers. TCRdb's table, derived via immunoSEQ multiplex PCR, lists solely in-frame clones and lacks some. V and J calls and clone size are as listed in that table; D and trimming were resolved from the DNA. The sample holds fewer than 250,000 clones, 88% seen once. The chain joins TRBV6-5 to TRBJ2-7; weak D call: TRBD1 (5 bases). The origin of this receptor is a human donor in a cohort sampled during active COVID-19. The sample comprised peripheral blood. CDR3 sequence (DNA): TGTGCCAGCCAGGACACAATATTCTCCTACGAGCAGTACTTC. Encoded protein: CASQDTIFSYEQYF.